This TCR beta chain originates from a study of technical replicates of blood from several donors. The table lists this clone with a count of one. TCRdb keeps only in-frame clones here, not all; method: immunoSEQ multiplex PCR. The data contain around 98,000 clones, approximately 94% of them singletons. This receptor was taken from a human donor in good health. Sequenced input: T cells isolated from PBMCs.

CDR3 sequence (DNA): TGTGCCAGCAGCCTAATTGCCTCCTACAATGAGCAGTTCTTC. It codes for CASSLIASYNEQFF. The chain uses TRBV7-8 and TRBJ2-1; D call uncertain. Germline CDR1 SGHVS, CDR2 FQNEAQ. The CDR3 has 14 residues. V gave up 5 bases and J gave up 0 bases, with 8 bases separating them.